A single T cell receptor (beta chain) is shown here with its context. What it binds is not known. This CDR3 contains 15 residues. CDR1 SGHTA and CDR2 FQGTGA come from the germline V gene. V was pared by 2 bases and J by 4 bases, with 13 bases between. This specimen comes from a study of cytomegalovirus exposure and HLA in healthy donors. Study-level results: Later analysis identified a missense DCLRE1C variant that was linked to TCR beta V- and J-gene trimming. Later on, an analysis tied under 20,000 TCR beta sequences to HLA alleles at 0.05 false discovery rate. More clonal expansion characterized HLA-associated TCR beta chains than equally common others in a later analysis. It was reportedly the case that the classifier diagnosed cytomegalovirus status with high specificity and sensitivity.

PCR employed 60 Vbeta and 13 Jbeta primers. Profiling relied on immunoSEQ multiplex PCR, and the TCRdb table lists in-frame clones only, not all of them. Here the sample spans fewer than 130,000 clones, around 80% being singletons. The sequencing sample was made of PBMCs. V and J are TRBV7-3 and TRBJ2-3, with D perhaps matching TRBD2 (6 bases). The clonotype comes from a man younger than 45 in good health and CMV-seropositive. The CDR3 spells CASSLVGGEADTQYF. Written as DNA, the CDR3 is TGTGCCAGCAGCTTAGTGGGTGGGGAGGCAGATACGCAGTATTTT.